This entry is about one TCR beta chain. What it binds is not known. Generated by immunoSEQ multiplex PCR, the TCRdb table keeps only in-frame clones and is missing some. In the table there are tens of thousands of clones, more than 90% of which are singletons. The record originates from a study of graft-versus-host responses after intestinal transplantation. For the study at large: Tacrolimus and steroids were given for about 3 years to all recipients after anti-thymocyte globulin induction. Overall study findings and caveats: Graft-donor T cell macrochimerism in patients accompanied high graft-versus-host to host-versus-graft clonal ratios in allografts. Early post-transplant HvG declines tracked with peak circulating GvH clone levels. There were GvH clones found in recipient marrow, and some of them appeared first in ileum or blood.

The TCR sequence derives from a human patient who received an intestinal transplant, so some T cells may come from the graft donor. Sequencing used PBMCs, obtained 16 days after intestinal transplant.

Here the CDR3 DNA reads TGTGCCAGCACCCTTAGGGGTCAGTACCAAGAGACCCAGTACTTC. Encoded protein: CASTLRGQYQETQYF. The chain joins TRBV7-9 to TRBJ2-5, with a possible D match to TRBD1 (5 bases). Germline V CDR1 and CDR2: SEHNR, FQNEAQ (reference sequence). V gave up 7 bases and J gave up 0 bases, with 15 bases separating them. The CDR3 spans 15 residues.